The clone carrying this T cell receptor beta chain showed up just a few times. Its antigen is unidentified. This sample is drawn from a study of early T cells in non-severe SARS-CoV-2 infection. Study-level points and caveats: VDJdb matching favored anti-spike CD8 responses, missing private and CD4 specificities.

The CDR3 contains 12 residues. The germline CDR1 and CDR2 sequences are DFQATT and SNEGSKA (reference sequence). Trimming stripped 3 bases from V and 12 bases from J, with 17 bases between. As part of library construction, unique molecular identifiers were attached to individual cDNA molecules. A single record per CDR3 protein comes from TCRdb applying MiXCR to the 5' RACE reads. Of tens of thousands of distinct CDR3 sequences listed, 10% to 11% are singletons. Sequencing was done on a sample of whole blood. V and J are TRBV20-1 and TRBJ1-2, with a weak D call TRBD1 (6 bases). This sequence originates from an adult who was a healthcare worker with PCR-confirmed SARS-CoV-2 infection or an uninfected control (not recorded which). The DNA of the CDR3 is TGCAGTGCTAGGGAGAGACAGGCCCCTAACACCTTC. It translates to CSARERQAPNTF.